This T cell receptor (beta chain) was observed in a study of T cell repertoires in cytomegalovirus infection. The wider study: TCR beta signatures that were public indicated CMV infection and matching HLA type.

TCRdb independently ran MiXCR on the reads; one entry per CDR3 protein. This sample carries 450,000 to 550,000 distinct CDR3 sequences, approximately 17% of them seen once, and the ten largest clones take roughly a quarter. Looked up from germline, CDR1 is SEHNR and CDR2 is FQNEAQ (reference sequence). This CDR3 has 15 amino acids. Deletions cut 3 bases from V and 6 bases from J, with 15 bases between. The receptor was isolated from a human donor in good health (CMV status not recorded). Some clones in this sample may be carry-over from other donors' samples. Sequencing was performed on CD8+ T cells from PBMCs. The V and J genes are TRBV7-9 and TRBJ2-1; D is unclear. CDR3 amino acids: CASSLSESSSNEQFF. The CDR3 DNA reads TGTGCCAGCAGCTTGTCGGAGTCTTCGAGCAATGAGCAGTTCTTC.